This paragraph reports one TCR beta chain. The antigen is undetermined. CDR3 length: 14 residues. The V and J ends lost 4 bases and 5 bases respectively, with 13 bases between them. The V gene's germline CDR1 is MGHRA and CDR2 YSYEKL. Assay: immunoSEQ multiplex PCR; the TCRdb copy retains only in-frame clones and omits some. The sample carries tens of thousands of clones, over 80% recorded once. The sample comes from a study of OX40 agonist ivuxolimab in advanced cancers. Study-level background: An agonistic human IgG2 monoclonal antibody against OX40 (CD134) was given.

Study-wide points: What antigens the expanded peripheral T cells recognized was never established. Dose levels from 0.1 to 3.0 mg/kg saw CD4+ and CD8+ blood T cells expand clonally by week 6.

This sequence originates from an adult with an advanced solid tumor such as melanoma, head and neck, liver or kidney cancer. Source: CD4+ or CD8+ T cells sorted from blood, taken in a trial of the OX40 agonist ivuxolimab. V gene TRBV4-1 combines with J gene TRBJ2-3; D gene unclear. The CDR3 spells CASSPGPEGDTQYF. The CDR3 DNA is TGCGCCAGCAGCCCCGGTCCAGAAGGAGATACGCAGTATTTT.